This record looks at one T cell receptor (beta chain) sequence and its context. Its target is unknown. This CDR3 region has 18 residues. Germline CDR1 reads SGHDT; CDR2 reads YYEEEE. V was trimmed by 0 bases and J by 0 bases, leaving 13 bases between them. This record belongs to a study of T cell responses to AZD1222 COVID-19 vaccine. Some clones are missing from TCRdb's copy, which holds only in-frame ones; the method was immunoSEQ multiplex PCR. The data hold 80,000 to 100,000 clones, with about 92% observed a single time. General study findings and limits: Regions left unmutated in variants are reportedly the target of nearly half of spike-specific TCRs.

The sequencing used peripheral blood, collected on day 0 of AZD1222 vaccination. The sequence was obtained from an adult in good health. This chain connects TRBV5-6 to TRBJ2-6, with D perhaps matching TRBD1 (6 bases). The CDR3 DNA reads as TGTGCCAGCAGCTTGGCCCTAACAGGGAGCTCTGGGGCCAACGTCCTGACTTTC. Translating gives CASSLALTGSSGANVLTF.